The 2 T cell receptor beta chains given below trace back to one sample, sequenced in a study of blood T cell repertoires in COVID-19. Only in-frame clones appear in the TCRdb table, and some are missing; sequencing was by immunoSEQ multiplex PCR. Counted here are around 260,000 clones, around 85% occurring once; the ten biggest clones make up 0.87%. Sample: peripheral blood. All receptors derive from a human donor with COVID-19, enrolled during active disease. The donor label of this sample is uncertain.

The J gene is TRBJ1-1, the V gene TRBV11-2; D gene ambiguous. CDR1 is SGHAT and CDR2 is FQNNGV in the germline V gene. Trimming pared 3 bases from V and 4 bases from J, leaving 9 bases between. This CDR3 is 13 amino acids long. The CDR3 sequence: CASSLGPGTEAFF. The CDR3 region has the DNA TGTGCCAGCAGCTTGGGTCCGGGCACTGAAGCTTTCTTT. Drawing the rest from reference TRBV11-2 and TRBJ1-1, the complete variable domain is EAGVAQSPRYKIIEKRQSVAFWCNPISGHATLYWYQQILGQGPKLLIQFQNNGVVDDSQLPKDRFSAERLKGVDSTLKIQPAKLEDSAVYLCASSLGPGTEAFFGQGTRLTVV.

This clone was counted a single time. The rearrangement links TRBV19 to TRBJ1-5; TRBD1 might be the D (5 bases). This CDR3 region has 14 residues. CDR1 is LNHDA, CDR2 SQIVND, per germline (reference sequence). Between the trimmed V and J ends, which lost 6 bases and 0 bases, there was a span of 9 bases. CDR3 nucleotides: TGTGCCAGTAGCCCGACAGTTAGCAATCAGCCCCAGCATTTT. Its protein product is CASSPTVSNQPQHF.